Described below is a single TCR beta chain sequence and its context. Its antigen is currently unknown. Measured with immunoSEQ multiplex PCR; TCRdb has only the in-frame clones, and not every one. The table shows more than 15,000 clones, with 75% to 90% occurring only once. Time point noted: newly diagnosed, previously untreated cHL patient sample. PBMCs from untreated, newly diagnosed classical Hodgkin lymphoma were comparison samples. J gave up 3 bases and V 1 base, and 3 bases lay outside the gene matches. There are 15 residues in the CDR3. In germline, CDR1 is MDHEN, CDR2 SYDVKM. The sample belongs to a study of PD-1 blockade in classical Hodgkin lymphoma. General study results and limits: The authors have not defined what causes the repertoire differences, possibly disease activity or prior therapy. Reported findings placed baseline TCR diversity lower in newly diagnosed patients (compared with healthy donors).

The sample taken for sequencing was peripheral blood mononuclear cells (PBMCs). V gene TRBV28 combines with J gene TRBJ2-1; the match to TRBD2 covers 7 bases. This TCR came from a human donor with classical Hodgkin lymphoma. The CDR3 is CASSLYQRGYNEQFF. Written as DNA, the CDR3 is TGTGCCAGCAGTTTATACCAGCGGGGCTACAATGAGCAGTTCTTC.